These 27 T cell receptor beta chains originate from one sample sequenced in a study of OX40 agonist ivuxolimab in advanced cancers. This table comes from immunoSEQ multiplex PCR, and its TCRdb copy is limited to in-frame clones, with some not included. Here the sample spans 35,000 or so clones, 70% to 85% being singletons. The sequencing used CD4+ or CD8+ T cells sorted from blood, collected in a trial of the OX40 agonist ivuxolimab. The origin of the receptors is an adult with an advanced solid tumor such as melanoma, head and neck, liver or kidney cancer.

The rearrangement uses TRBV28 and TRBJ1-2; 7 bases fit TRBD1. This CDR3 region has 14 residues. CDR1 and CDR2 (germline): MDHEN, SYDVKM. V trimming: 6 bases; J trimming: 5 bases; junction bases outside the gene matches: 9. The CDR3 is CASRIRGSPYGYTF. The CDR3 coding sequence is TGTGCCAGCAGAATCAGGGGGAGTCCTTATGGCTACACCTTC.

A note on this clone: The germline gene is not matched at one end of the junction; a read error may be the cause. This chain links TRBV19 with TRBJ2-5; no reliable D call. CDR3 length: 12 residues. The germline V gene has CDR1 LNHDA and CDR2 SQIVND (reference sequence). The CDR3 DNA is TGTGCCAGTAGTCTGGTCGACGGAGCGCTTCACTTC. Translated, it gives CASSLVDGALHF.

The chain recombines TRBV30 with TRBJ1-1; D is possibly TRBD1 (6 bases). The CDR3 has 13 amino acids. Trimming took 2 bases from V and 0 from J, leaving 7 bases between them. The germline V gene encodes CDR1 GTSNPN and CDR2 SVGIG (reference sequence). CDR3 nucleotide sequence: TGTGCCTGGAGTCGGACAGTGAACACTGAAGCTTTCTTT. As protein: CAWSRTVNTEAFF.

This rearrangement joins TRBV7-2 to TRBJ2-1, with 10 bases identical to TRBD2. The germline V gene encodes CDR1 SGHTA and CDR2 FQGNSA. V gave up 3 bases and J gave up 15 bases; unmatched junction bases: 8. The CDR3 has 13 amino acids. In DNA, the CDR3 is TGTGCCAGCAGCTTCTCTAGCGGGGGTTCGCCGTTCTTC. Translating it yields CASSFSSGGSPFF. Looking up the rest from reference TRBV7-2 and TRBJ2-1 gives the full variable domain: GAGVSQSPSNKVTEKGKDVELRCDPISGHTALYWYRQSLGQGLEFLIYFQGNSAPDKSGLPSDRFSAERTGGSVSTLTIQRTQQEDSAVYLCASSFSSGGSPFFGPGTRLTVL.

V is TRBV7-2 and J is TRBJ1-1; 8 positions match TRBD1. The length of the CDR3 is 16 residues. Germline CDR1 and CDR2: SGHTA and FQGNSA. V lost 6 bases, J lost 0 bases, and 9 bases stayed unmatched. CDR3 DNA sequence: TGTGCCAGCAGAGCCGACAGGGGCCTCATGAACACTGAAGCTTTCTTT. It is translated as CASRADRGLMNTEAFF.

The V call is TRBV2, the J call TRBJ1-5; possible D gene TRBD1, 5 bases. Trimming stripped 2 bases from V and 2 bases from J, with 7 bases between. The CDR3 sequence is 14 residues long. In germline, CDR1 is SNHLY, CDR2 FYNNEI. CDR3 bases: TGTGCCAGCAGTGAATTGGGGGGCAATCAGCCCCAGCATTTT. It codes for CASSELGGNQPQHF.

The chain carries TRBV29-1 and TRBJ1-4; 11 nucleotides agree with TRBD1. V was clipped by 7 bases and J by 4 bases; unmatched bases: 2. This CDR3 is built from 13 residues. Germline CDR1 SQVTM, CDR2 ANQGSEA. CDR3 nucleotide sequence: TGCAGCGGCGGGACAGGGGGTAATGAAAAACTGTTTTTT. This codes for CSGGTGGNEKLFF.

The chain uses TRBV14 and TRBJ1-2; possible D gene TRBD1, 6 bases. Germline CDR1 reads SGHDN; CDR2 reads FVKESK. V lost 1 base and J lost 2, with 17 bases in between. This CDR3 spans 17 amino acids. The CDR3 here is CASSQVRGGRLNYGYTF. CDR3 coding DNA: TGTGCCAGCAGCCAAGTCAGGGGCGGTAGACTAAACTATGGCTACACCTTC.

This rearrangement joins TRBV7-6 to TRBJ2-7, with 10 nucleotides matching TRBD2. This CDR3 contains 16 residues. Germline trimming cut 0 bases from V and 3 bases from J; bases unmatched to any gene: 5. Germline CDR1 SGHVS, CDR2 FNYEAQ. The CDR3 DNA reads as TGTGCCAGCAGCTTAGCTCGTAGCGGGGGGTTCTACGAGCAGTACTTC. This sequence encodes CASSLARSGGFYEQYF.

The CDR3 here is CASSLSGAAAHEQYF. CDR3 nucleotides: TGTGCCAGCAGCTTAAGCGGGGCTGCGGCCCACGAGCAGTACTTC. V usage is TRBV7-2 and J usage is TRBJ2-7; 7 bases are a match to TRBD2. J lost 5 bases, V lost 2 bases, and 9 bases had no gene match. Germline CDR1 reads SGHTA; CDR2 reads FQGNSA. CDR3 size: 15 residues.

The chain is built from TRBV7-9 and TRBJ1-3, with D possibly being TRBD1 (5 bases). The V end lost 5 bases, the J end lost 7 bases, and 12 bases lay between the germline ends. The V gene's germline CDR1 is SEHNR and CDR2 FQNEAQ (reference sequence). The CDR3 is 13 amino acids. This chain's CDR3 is CASSTRRGNTIYF. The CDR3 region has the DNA TGTGCCAGCAGCACCCGGCGGGGCAACACCATATATTTT.

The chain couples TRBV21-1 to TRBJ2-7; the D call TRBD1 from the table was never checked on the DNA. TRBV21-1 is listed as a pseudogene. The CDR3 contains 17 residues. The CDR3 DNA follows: TGTGCCAGCAGCAACTCCCGACAGGGGATCTTCGGCTACGAGCAGTACTTC. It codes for CASSNSRQGIFGYEQYF.

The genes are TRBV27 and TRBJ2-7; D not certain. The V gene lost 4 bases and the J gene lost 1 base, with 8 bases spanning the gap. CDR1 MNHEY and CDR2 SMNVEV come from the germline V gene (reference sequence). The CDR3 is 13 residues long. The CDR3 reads CASSSSGSYEQYF. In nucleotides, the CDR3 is TGTGCCAGCAGTTCGTCCGGGTCCTACGAGCAGTACTTC.

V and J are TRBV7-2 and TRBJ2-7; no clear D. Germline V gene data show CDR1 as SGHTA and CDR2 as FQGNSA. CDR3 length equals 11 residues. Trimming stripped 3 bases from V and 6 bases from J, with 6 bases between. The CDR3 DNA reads TGTGCCAGCAGCTTGAACGGCGAGCAGTACTTC. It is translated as CASSLNGEQYF. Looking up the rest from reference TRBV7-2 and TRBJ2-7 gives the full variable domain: GAGVSQSPSNKVTEKGKDVELRCDPISGHTALYWYRQSLGQGLEFLIYFQGNSAPDKSGLPSDRFSAERTGGSVSTLTIQRTQQEDSAVYLCASSLNGEQYFGPGTRLTVT.

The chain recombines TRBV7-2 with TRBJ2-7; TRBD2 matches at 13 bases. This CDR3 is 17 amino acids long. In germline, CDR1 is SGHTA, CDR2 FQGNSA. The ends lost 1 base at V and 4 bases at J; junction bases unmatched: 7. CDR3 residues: CASSLGGGLAGVYEQYF. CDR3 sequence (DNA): TGTGCCAGCAGCTTAGGAGGAGGACTAGCGGGGGTATACGAGCAGTACTTC.

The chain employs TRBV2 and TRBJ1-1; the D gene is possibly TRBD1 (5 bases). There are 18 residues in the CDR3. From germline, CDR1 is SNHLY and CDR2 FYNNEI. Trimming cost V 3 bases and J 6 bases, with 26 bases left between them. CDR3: CASSDPIGQGKDRSEAFF. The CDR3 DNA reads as TGTGCCAGCAGTGACCCCATAGGCCAGGGTAAAGATCGATCTGAAGCTTTCTTT.

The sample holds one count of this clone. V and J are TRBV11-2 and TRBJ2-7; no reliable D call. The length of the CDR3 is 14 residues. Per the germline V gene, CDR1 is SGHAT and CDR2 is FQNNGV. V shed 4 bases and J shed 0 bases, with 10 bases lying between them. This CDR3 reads CASSYGPSSYEQYF. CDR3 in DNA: TGTGCCAGCAGCTACGGACCCAGCTCCTACGAGCAGTACTTC.

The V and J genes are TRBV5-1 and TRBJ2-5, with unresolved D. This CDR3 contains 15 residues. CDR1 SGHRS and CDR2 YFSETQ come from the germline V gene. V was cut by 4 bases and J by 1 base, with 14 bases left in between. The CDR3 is CASSPNIIGQETQYF. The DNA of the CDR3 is TGCGCCAGCAGCCCTAACATAATAGGCCAAGAGACCCAGTACTTC.

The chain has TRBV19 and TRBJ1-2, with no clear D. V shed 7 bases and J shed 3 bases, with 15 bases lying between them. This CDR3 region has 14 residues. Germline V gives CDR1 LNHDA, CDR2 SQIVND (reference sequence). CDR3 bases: TGTGCCAGTACCCTAAGGGAGGGCCACTATGGCTACACCTTC. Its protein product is CASTLREGHYGYTF.

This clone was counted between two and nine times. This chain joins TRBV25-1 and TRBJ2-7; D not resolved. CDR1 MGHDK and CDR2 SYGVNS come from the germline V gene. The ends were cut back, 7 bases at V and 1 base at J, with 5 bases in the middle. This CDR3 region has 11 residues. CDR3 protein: CASTGSYEQYF. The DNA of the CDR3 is TGTGCCAGCACTGGGTCCTACGAGCAGTACTTC.

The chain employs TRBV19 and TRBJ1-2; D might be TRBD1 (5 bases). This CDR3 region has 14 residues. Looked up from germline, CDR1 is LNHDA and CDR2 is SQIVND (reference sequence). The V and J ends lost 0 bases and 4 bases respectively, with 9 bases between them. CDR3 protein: CASSIEGVPYGYTF. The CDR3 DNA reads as TGTGCCAGTAGTATAGAAGGGGTCCCCTATGGCTACACCTTC.

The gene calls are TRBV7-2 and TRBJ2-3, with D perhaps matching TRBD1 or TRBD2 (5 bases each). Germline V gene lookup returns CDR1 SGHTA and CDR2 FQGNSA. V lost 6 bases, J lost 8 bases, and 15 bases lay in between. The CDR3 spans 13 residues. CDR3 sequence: CASRWDPQGTQYF. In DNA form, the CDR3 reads TGTGCCAGCAGGTGGGACCCCCAGGGTACGCAGTATTTT.

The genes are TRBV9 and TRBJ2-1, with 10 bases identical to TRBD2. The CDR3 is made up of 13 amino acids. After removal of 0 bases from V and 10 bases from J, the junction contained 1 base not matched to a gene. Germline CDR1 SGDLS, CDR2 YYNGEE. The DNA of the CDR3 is TGTGCCAGCAGCGTAGTACTAGCGGGGGAGCAGTTCTTC. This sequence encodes CASSVVLAGEQFF.

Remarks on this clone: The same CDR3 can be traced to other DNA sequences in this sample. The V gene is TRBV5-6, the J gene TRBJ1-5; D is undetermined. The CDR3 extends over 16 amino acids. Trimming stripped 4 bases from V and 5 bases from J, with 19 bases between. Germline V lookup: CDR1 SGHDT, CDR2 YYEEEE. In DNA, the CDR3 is TGTGCCAGCAGCCGGGCTACGGGGATACTTGATCAGCCCCAGCATTTT. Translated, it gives CASSRATGILDQPQHF.

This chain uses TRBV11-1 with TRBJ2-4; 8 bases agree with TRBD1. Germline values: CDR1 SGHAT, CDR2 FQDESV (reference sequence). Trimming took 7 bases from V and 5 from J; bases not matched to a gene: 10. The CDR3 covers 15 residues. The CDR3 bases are TGTGCCAGCAAGAGGGACTCAGGGGGCCAAAACATTCAGTACTTC. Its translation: CASKRDSGGQNIQYF.

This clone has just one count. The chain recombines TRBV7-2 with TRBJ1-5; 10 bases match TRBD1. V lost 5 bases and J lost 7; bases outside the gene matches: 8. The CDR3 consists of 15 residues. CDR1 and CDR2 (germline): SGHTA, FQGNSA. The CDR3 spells CASSAWTGGGQPQHF. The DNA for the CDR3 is TGTGCCAGCAGCGCCTGGACAGGGGGTGGGCAGCCCCAGCATTTT.

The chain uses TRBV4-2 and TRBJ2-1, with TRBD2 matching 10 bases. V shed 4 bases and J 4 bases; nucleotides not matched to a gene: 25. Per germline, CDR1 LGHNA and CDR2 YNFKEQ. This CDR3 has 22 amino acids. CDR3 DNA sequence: TGTGCCAGCAGCCTTAGGGTTTCGGATAGCGGGGGGACTTCTATAGGGTACAATGAGCAGTTCTTC. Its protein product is CASSLRVSDSGGTSIGYNEQFF.